The sequence of this T cell receptor (beta chain) was determined in a study of Ad26.COV2.S vaccination and SARS-CoV-2 variants. The wider study: Dosing was one shot or two shots 56 days apart.

Treatment indicated: over 15 received Ad26.COV2.S at low or high dose, single or two shots; about five received placebo; per-sample allocation not given. Sampling took place 63 days after the first vaccine or placebo injection. Boston hosted the donor, who was an adult aged 18-55 years. The CDR3 spans 14 residues. CDR1 is MNHEY and CDR2 is SVGAGI in the germline V gene. The V end was cut by 6 bases, the J end by 0 bases, with 10 bases between. A word on this clone: Its antigen is currently unknown.

Broader study findings: Vaccine recipients showed a spike-specific TCR breadth that was higher than in placebo recipients. Vaccinated and placebo-treated recipients had similar non-spike TCR breadth.

Profiled with immunoSEQ multiplex PCR; TCRdb holds only in-frame clones, not every one. Found here are 300,000 to 500,000 clones, roughly nine tenths of them singletons; the top ten hold 3.5%. This TCR was recovered from a person aged 18-60 years who received the Ad26.COV2.S COVID-19 vaccine or a placebo. Sequencing used peripheral blood, obtained in a trial of Ad26.COV2.S vaccine versus placebo. This chain connects TRBV6-5 to TRBJ2-3, with D perhaps TRBD1 (5 bases). The CDR3 nucleotides read TGTGCCAGCAGAGGACACTTTAGCACAGATACGCAGTATTTT. This codes for CASRGHFSTDTQYF.